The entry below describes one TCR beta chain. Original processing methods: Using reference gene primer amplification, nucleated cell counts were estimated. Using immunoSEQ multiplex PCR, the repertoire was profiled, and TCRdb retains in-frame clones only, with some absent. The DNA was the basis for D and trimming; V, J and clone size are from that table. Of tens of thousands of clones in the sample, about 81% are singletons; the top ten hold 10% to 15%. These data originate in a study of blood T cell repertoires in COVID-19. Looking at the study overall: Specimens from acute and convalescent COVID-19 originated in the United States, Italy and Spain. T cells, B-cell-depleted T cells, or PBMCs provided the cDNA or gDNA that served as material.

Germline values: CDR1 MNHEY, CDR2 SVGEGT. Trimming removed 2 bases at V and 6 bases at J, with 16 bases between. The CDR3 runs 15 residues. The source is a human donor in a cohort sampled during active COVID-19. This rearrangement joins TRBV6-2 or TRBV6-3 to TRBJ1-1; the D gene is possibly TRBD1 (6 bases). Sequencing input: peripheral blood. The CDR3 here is CASSYPDRRNAEAFF. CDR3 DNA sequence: TGTGCCAGCAGTTACCCCGACAGGAGAAACGCTGAAGCTTTCTTT.